Listed below are T cell receptor beta chains from one sample, sequenced in a study of blood T cell repertoires in COVID-19. The assay was immunoSEQ multiplex PCR, and TCRdb's table has in-frame clones only and misses some. The repertoire holds approximately 94,000 clones, with 84% as singletons. The sequencing input was peripheral blood. The receptors stem from a human donor in a cohort sampled during active COVID-19. Both conserved end residues are part of each CDR3. Each record gives: CDR3 protein, CDR3 DNA, J gene, D gene, clone size, V gene. A D gene is named only where the DNA matches it firmly. Rows give clone size only sometimes, using once, few, many, or a class for an expanded clone.

cdr3_aa: CASSLTPRGTDTQYF; cdr3_nt: TGTGCCAGCAGCTTAACCCCGCGGGGCACAGATACGCAGTATTTT; j_call: TRBJ2-3; d_call: -; clone_size: -; v_call: TRBV7-3
cdr3_aa: CASSETVSGANVLTF; cdr3_nt: TGTGCCAGCAGCGAGACAGTCTCTGGGGCCAACGTCCTGACTTTC; j_call: TRBJ2-6; d_call: -; clone_size: -; v_call: TRBV2
cdr3_aa: CASSVLAGGGLAKNIQYF; cdr3_nt: TGTGCCAGCAGCGTACTAGCGGGAGGAGGGCTAGCCAAAAACATTCAGTACTTC; j_call: TRBJ2-4; d_call: TRBD2; clone_size: -; v_call: TRBV9
cdr3_aa: CASSEVWGTGLDTQYF; cdr3_nt: TGTGCCAGCAGTGAAGTTTGGGGGACAGGGTTAGATACGCAGTATTTT; j_call: TRBJ2-3; d_call: TRBD1; clone_size: -; v_call: TRBV6-1
cdr3_aa: CASSSTSSSSYEQYF; cdr3_nt: TGTGCCAGCAGCTCGACTAGCTCGAGCTCCTACGAGCAGTACTTC; j_call: TRBJ2-7; d_call: TRBD2; clone_size: -; v_call: TRBV7-9
cdr3_aa: CASGLAGTSLNEQFF; cdr3_nt: TGTGCCAGTGGACTAGCGGGAACCTCTCTCAATGAGCAGTTCTTC; j_call: TRBJ2-1; d_call: TRBD2; clone_size: -; v_call: TRBV19
cdr3_aa: CATSRVWRAPYEQYF; cdr3_nt: TGTGCCACCAGCAGAGTCTGGCGGGCGCCCTACGAGCAGTACTTC; j_call: TRBJ2-7; d_call: -; clone_size: -; v_call: TRBV15
cdr3_aa: CAISDGLAYNEQFF; cdr3_nt: TGTGCCATCAGTGATGGGCTAGCTTACAATGAGCAGTTCTTC; j_call: TRBJ2-1; d_call: -; clone_size: -; v_call: TRBV10-3
cdr3_aa: CASSLGPGSSTEAFF; cdr3_nt: TGTGCCAGCAGCTTAGGGCCAGGTTCGTCGACTGAAGCTTTCTTT; j_call: TRBJ1-1; d_call: -; clone_size: -; v_call: TRBV7-2
cdr3_aa: CASSQSVNNEQFF; cdr3_nt: TGTGCCAGCAGCCAATCTGTAAACAATGAGCAGTTCTTC; j_call: TRBJ2-1; d_call: -; clone_size: -; v_call: TRBV3-1/TRBV3-2
cdr3_aa: CASSPWEAGGDNEQFF; cdr3_nt: TGCGCCAGCAGTCCTTGGGAAGCGGGAGGCGACAATGAGCAGTTCTTC; j_call: TRBJ2-1; d_call: TRBD2; clone_size: -; v_call: TRBV10-1
cdr3_aa: CASSVGQGKTNTIYF; cdr3_nt: TGTGCCAGCAGCGTAGGCCAGGGGAAGACGAACACCATATATTTT; j_call: TRBJ1-3; d_call: -; clone_size: -; v_call: TRBV9
cdr3_aa: CASSPGLAMREQYF; cdr3_nt: TGTGCCAGCAGCCCGGGACTAGCGATGCGCGAGCAGTACTTC; j_call: TRBJ2-7; d_call: TRBD2; clone_size: -; v_call: TRBV3-1/TRBV3-2
cdr3_aa: CAGESVSVRETQYF; cdr3_nt: TGTGCCGGGGAATCAGTTAGCGTTAGGGAGACCCAGTACTTC; j_call: TRBJ2-5; d_call: -; clone_size: -; v_call: TRBV19
cdr3_aa: CASKRLAGDYEQYF; cdr3_nt: TGTGCCAGCAAACGTCTAGCGGGGGACTACGAGCAGTACTTC; j_call: TRBJ2-7; d_call: TRBD2; clone_size: -; v_call: TRBV27
cdr3_aa: CASSSTGGSRSYEQYF; cdr3_nt: TGTGCCAGCAGCTCCACTGGCGGGAGTCGATCCTACGAGCAGTACTTC; j_call: TRBJ2-7; d_call: TRBD2; clone_size: -; v_call: TRBV7-9
cdr3_aa: CASSENGDYGYTF; cdr3_nt: TGTGCCAGCAGTGAGAACGGGGATTATGGCTACACCTTC; j_call: TRBJ1-2; d_call: -; clone_size: once; v_call: TRBV6-4
cdr3_aa: CASSWTGTNEKLFF; cdr3_nt: TGCGCCAGCAGCTGGACAGGCACTAATGAAAAACTGTTTTTT; j_call: TRBJ1-4; d_call: TRBD1; clone_size: -; v_call: TRBV5-1
cdr3_aa: CASSPGRAPDTQYF; cdr3_nt: TGTGCCAGCTCACCAGGCAGGGCCCCAGATACGCAGTATTTT; j_call: TRBJ2-3; d_call: -; clone_size: -; v_call: TRBV18
cdr3_aa: CATSRETSGGADTDTQYF; cdr3_nt: TGTGCCACCAGCAGAGAAACTAGCGGGGGGGCCGACACAGATACGCAGTATTTT; j_call: TRBJ2-3; d_call: TRBD2; clone_size: -; v_call: TRBV15
cdr3_aa: CASSTGMNTEAFF; cdr3_nt: TGTGCCAGCAGCACAGGAATGAACACTGAAGCTTTCTTT; j_call: TRBJ1-1; d_call: -; clone_size: -; v_call: TRBV2
cdr3_aa: CATSRDFAQGGGYTF; cdr3_nt: TGTGCCACCAGCAGAGATTTCGCACAGGGCGGCGGCTACACCTTC; j_call: TRBJ1-2; d_call: -; clone_size: -; v_call: TRBV15
cdr3_aa: CASRGTPVNTEAFF; cdr3_nt: TGTGCCAGTAGGGGGACACCAGTAAACACTGAAGCTTTCTTT; j_call: TRBJ1-1; d_call: -; clone_size: -; v_call: TRBV19
cdr3_aa: CASTHGTSPSDEQFF; cdr3_nt: TGTGCCAGCACCCACGGGACTAGTCCCTCCGATGAGCAGTTCTTC; j_call: TRBJ2-1; d_call: TRBD2; clone_size: -; v_call: TRBV6-4
cdr3_aa: CASSPLDRTLYEQYF; cdr3_nt: TGTGCCAGCAGCCCCTTAGACCGGACACTGTACGAGCAGTACTTC; j_call: TRBJ2-7; d_call: -; clone_size: -; v_call: TRBV3-1/TRBV3-2
cdr3_aa: CASSPRGNQPQHF; cdr3_nt: TGTGCCAGCAGTCCCCGAGGCAATCAGCCCCAGCATTTT; j_call: TRBJ1-5; d_call: -; clone_size: -; v_call: TRBV12-3/TRBV12-4
cdr3_aa: CASSDTRGSYEQYF; cdr3_nt: TGTGCCAGCTCAGATACACGAGGCTCCTACGAGCAGTACTTC; j_call: TRBJ2-7; d_call: -; clone_size: -; v_call: TRBV18
cdr3_aa: CASSLQRNTIYF; cdr3_nt: TGTGCCAGCAGTTTACAGAGAAACACCATATATTTT; j_call: TRBJ1-3; d_call: -; clone_size: -; v_call: TRBV12-3/TRBV12-4
cdr3_aa: CASSRGTGRNQPQHF; cdr3_nt: TGTGCCAGCAGCCGCGGGACAGGGCGCAATCAGCCCCAGCATTTT; j_call: TRBJ1-5; d_call: TRBD1; clone_size: -; v_call: TRBV6-6
cdr3_aa: CASSDPAGPTYEQYF; cdr3_nt: TGTGCCAGCAGTGACCCCGCGGGGCCGACCTACGAGCAGTACTTC; j_call: TRBJ2-7; d_call: -; clone_size: -; v_call: TRBV2
cdr3_aa: CASSPTENIQYF; cdr3_nt: TGTGCCAGCAGCCCCACAGAGAACATTCAGTACTTC; j_call: TRBJ2-4; d_call: -; clone_size: -; v_call: TRBV7-2
cdr3_aa: CASSPDTNTGELFF; cdr3_nt: TGCGCCAGCAGCCCGGACACGAACACCGGGGAGCTGTTTTTT; j_call: TRBJ2-2; d_call: -; clone_size: -; v_call: TRBV5-1
cdr3_aa: CASSQGQGGKGLFF; cdr3_nt: TGTGCCAGCAGCCAGGGACAGGGCGGGAAAGGACTGTTTTTT; j_call: TRBJ1-4; d_call: TRBD1; clone_size: once; v_call: TRBV7-2
cdr3_aa: CASSLGGQINQPQHF; cdr3_nt: TGTGCCAGCAGCTTAGGAGGACAGATCAATCAGCCCCAGCATTTT; j_call: TRBJ1-5; d_call: -; clone_size: -; v_call: TRBV7-2
cdr3_aa: CASSVQGATSTDTQYF; cdr3_nt: TGTGCCAGCAGTGTACAGGGGGCAACTAGCACAGATACGCAGTATTTT; j_call: TRBJ2-3; d_call: TRBD1; clone_size: -; v_call: TRBV2
cdr3_aa: CASIAYREGEQYF; cdr3_nt: TGTGCCAGCATTGCCTATCGGGAGGGCGAGCAGTACTTC; j_call: TRBJ2-7; d_call: TRBD2; clone_size: once; v_call: TRBV28
cdr3_aa: CASSSGTSPDTQYF; cdr3_nt: TGTGCCAGCAGCTCAGGGACTAGCCCAGATACGCAGTATTTT; j_call: TRBJ2-3; d_call: TRBD2; clone_size: -; v_call: TRBV7-3
cdr3_aa: CASSVEGVPWGLGTEAFF; cdr3_nt: TGTGCCAGCAGCGTAGAGGGGGTCCCGTGGGGCCTGGGGACTGAAGCTTTCTTT; j_call: TRBJ1-1; d_call: -; clone_size: -; v_call: TRBV9
cdr3_aa: CSALQGAQGYTF; cdr3_nt: TGCAGCGCCCTACAGGGGGCGCAGGGCTACACCTTC; j_call: TRBJ1-2; d_call: TRBD1; clone_size: -; v_call: TRBV29-1
cdr3_aa: CASSFGTGEGSPLHF; cdr3_nt: TGTGCCAGCAGCTTCGGGACAGGGGAAGGTTCACCCCTCCACTTT; j_call: TRBJ1-6; d_call: TRBD1; clone_size: -; v_call: TRBV6-2/TRBV6-3
cdr3_aa: CASSLGGVGETQYF; cdr3_nt: TGTGCCAGCAGCCTAGGCGGGGTCGGGGAGACCCAGTACTTC; j_call: TRBJ2-5; d_call: -; clone_size: -; v_call: TRBV11-3
cdr3_aa: CASSKQGYEQFF; cdr3_nt: TGTGCCAGTAGTAAACAGGGCTATGAGCAGTTCTTC; j_call: TRBJ2-1; d_call: -; clone_size: -; v_call: TRBV19
cdr3_aa: CASHLQGILGYTF; cdr3_nt: TGTGCCAGTCACCTCCAGGGGATTCTTGGCTACACCTTC; j_call: TRBJ1-2; d_call: -; clone_size: once; v_call: TRBV5-8